This T cell receptor beta chain was found in a study of CD4+ T cells in melanoma. In its sample, this clone was seen once. The antigen is unknown. Clones were sequenced by immunoSEQ multiplex PCR, and TCRdb holds only the in-frame ones, with some missing. Of about 50,000 clones in the sample, roughly nine tenths were seen once. Findings and caveats of the study: A reported correlation linked neoantigen-specific CD4+ T cells to CD8+, macrophage and B cell function. Neoantigen-specific CD4+ T cells in melanoma reportedly had diverse differentiation states.

Sequencing was performed on peripheral blood. The source is a human donor with melanoma.

CDR3 sequence reads: CASSGEGLVYNEQFF. The CDR3 coding sequence is TGTGCCAGCAGCGGGGAGGGGTTGGTATACAATGAGCAGTTCTTC. V and J are TRBV9 and TRBJ2-1; TRBD2 agrees at 7 bases. J lost 4 bases, V lost 3 bases, and 7 bases had no gene match. There are 15 residues in the CDR3. CDR1 is SGDLS, CDR2 YYNGEE, per germline.